This T cell receptor beta chain was sequenced for a study of Ad26.COV2.S vaccination and SARS-CoV-2 variants (dated by TCRdb to about 2021). Looking at the study overall: Donors in the vaccine arm were drawn from COV1001, a phase I-IIa trial of Ad26.COV2.S in healthy adults that was multicentre, randomized, double-blind and placebo-controlled. TCRbeta repertoire sequencing served as the tool for gauging how specific and how broad the SARS-CoV-2-reactive T cell receptors were following Ad26.COV2.S vaccination. Ad26.COV2.S was administered intramuscularly at a dose of 5x10^10 or 1x10^11 viral particles, either as one shot or as two shots given 56 days apart. A total of 32 samples were included in the TCR-sequenced set, comprising around 19 Ad26.COV2.S vaccine recipients, 5 placebo recipients and 8 SARS-CoV-2 convalescent individuals. Blinding of investigators to trial group allocation was maintained during experiments and outcome assessment. Participants in the trial were split at random into five groups of five each, receiving low-dose or high-dose Ad26.COV2.S once or twice, or else placebo on both occasions.

About this clone itself: The antigen it binds to is not known. Within one base of it there is no much larger clone, and no base qualities were kept.

Overall results and qualifications from the work: Comparable non-spike TCR breadth was observed between vaccine and placebo recipients, consistent with only spike being contained in the vaccine. The study lacked the statistical power to compare responses across vaccine doses or regimens. After vaccination, spike-specific CD8+ and CD4+ T cell responses were reported to show substantial breadth. According to the authors, total T cell responses may have been underestimated by the TCR breadth and depth analyses. Compared with placebo recipients, Ad26.COV2.S recipients showed higher spike-specific TCR breadth (P = 0.0014).

The cysteine opens and the phenylalanine closes a CDR3 of 15 amino acids. Kept here is only the CDR3 DNA, which spans 45 bases and is read in frame from base 1. The junction shows trimming of 4 bases on V and 4 bases on J, plus 15 bases between the germline ends. As encoded in the germline V gene, CDR1 is SNHLY while CDR2 is FYNNEI. The immunoSEQ Assay was used to sequence TCRbeta CDR3 regions. After extraction, genomic DNA underwent amplification by bias-controlled multiplex PCR, followed by high-throughput sequencing. On the study's bioinformatics: To quantify the absolute abundance of every unique TCRbeta CDR3 region, sequences were collapsed and filtered. T cell fraction was estimated by normalizing TCRbeta template counts to usable DNA, which was measured by amplifying reference genes present in all nucleated cells. Repertoire TCRs were annotated as SARS-CoV-2-specific when V gene, CDR3 amino acid sequence and J gene were exactly matched to a known reactive TCR set. MIRA supplied the reference SARS-CoV-2 TCR set, which was filtered for enrichment in COVID-19-positive ImmuneCODE repertoires so that public or cross-reactive TCRs were removed. Using the MIRA antigens, annotated TCRs were further analysed by specific ORF or by position within an ORF. Breadth was defined as annotated unique rearrangements over total unique productive rearrangements; depth was the summed frequency of those rearrangements. Two-sided Wilcoxon rank-sum tests were applied when comparing TCR breadth between groups. TCRdb limited this immuneACCESS table to in-frame rearrangements with V and J called. A share of clones is missing; checked studies link under half to unresolved V genes, and the rest is unexplained. V, J and clone size are those of that table, while D and trimming were read from the DNA. A total of hundreds of thousands of clones appear in this sample, 75% to 90% of them only once. Around 10% of the sample is held by the ten biggest clonotypes.

In light of the paper, this sample's treatment or condition label describes: some 20 received Ad26.COV2.S at low or high dose, single or two shots; a few received placebo; per-sample allocation not given. Repertoires of vaccine and placebo recipients were sequenced from samples taken on day 63 after the first injection. In Cohort 1b, roughly 25 adults aged 18-55 years were enrolled at a single site in Boston, USA, between 29 July and 7 August 2020. Ad26.COV2.S was a replication-incompetent adenovirus type 26 vector that expressed a prefusion-stabilized SARS-CoV-2 spike protein derived from the original Wuhan strain.

The V and J segments used are TRBV2 and TRBJ2-3, with TRBD2 as a weak D call on 6 bases. The specimen comprised peripheral blood, sampled in a trial of Ad26.COV2.S vaccine versus placebo. This sequence originates from a person aged 18-65 years who received the Ad26.COV2.S COVID-19 vaccine or a placebo. The CDR3: CASSGGLGGSDTQYF. The DNA reads as follows: TGTGCCAGCAGTGGGGGGTTGGGGGGATCAGATACGCAGTATTTT.